A selection of T cell receptor beta chains follows, all from one sample in a study of T cell repertoires in cytomegalovirus infection. No antigen has been identified for these receptors. TCRdb re-called the reads through MiXCR, storing one row per CDR3 protein. Here the sample spans 90,000 to 120,000 distinct CDR3 sequences, under 45% being singletons. The source was CD8+ T cells from cultured PBMCs, collected from culture after CMV antigen stimulation. Receptors were obtained from a human donor in good health (CMV status not recorded). Some clones in this sample may be carry-over from other donors' samples. CDR3s include the opening cysteine and the closing phenylalanine or tryptophan. Each record gives: CDR3 protein, CDR3 DNA, J gene, clone size, D gene, V gene. The D gene is left open where the match is weak. The listing skips clone size in some rows; elsewhere it reads once, few, many or a size class.

CDR3aa: CASSPPLAGGSGGEQFF
CDR3nt: TGTGCCAGCAGCCCGCCCCTAGCGGGGGGCTCGGGTGGGGAGCAGTTCTTC
j_gene: TRBJ2-1
abundance: NA
d_gene: TRBD2
v_gene: TRBV9

CDR3aa: CASILYRGNTEAFF
CDR3nt: TGTGCCAGCATCCTCTACCGGGGGAACACTGAAGCTTTCTTT
j_gene: TRBJ1-1
abundance: NA
d_gene: NA
v_gene: TRBV12-3/TRBV12-4

CDR3aa: CASSPLRVSYNEQFF
CDR3nt: TGTGCCAGCAGCCCTTTGAGGGTCTCCTACAATGAGCAGTTCTTC
j_gene: TRBJ2-1
abundance: NA
d_gene: NA
v_gene: TRBV11-2

CDR3aa: CASSYTDSYNYGYTF
CDR3nt: TGTGCCAGCAGTTACACAGACAGCTATAACTATGGCTACACCTTC
j_gene: TRBJ1-2
abundance: NA
d_gene: NA
v_gene: TRBV6-6

CDR3aa: CASSPIGQGTEAFF
CDR3nt: TGTGCCAGCTCACCTATAGGTCAGGGCACTGAAGCTTTCTTT
j_gene: TRBJ1-1
abundance: NA
d_gene: NA
v_gene: TRBV18

CDR3aa: CASSLSSLATEAFF
CDR3nt: TGTGCCAGCAGTTTATCTTCACTGGCCACTGAAGCTTTCTTT
j_gene: TRBJ1-1
abundance: once
d_gene: NA
v_gene: TRBV27

CDR3aa: CASSYGGTYNEQFF
CDR3nt: TGTGCCAGCAGTTACGGCGGAACCTACAATGAGCAGTTCTTC
j_gene: TRBJ2-1
abundance: few
d_gene: NA
v_gene: TRBV6-6

CDR3aa: CASSWTGFTDTQYF
CDR3nt: TGTGCCAGCAGTTGGACAGGGTTTACCGATACGCAGTATTTT
j_gene: TRBJ2-3
abundance: NA
d_gene: TRBD1
v_gene: TRBV6-6

CDR3aa: CASGFGGAKQFF
CDR3nt: TGTGCCAGCGGGTTCGGCGGGGCGAAGCAGTTCTTC
j_gene: TRBJ2-1
abundance: many
d_gene: NA
v_gene: TRBV11-2

CDR3aa: CASSTQGASNQPQHF
CDR3nt: TGTGCCAGCAGCACGCAGGGGGCTAGCAATCAGCCCCAGCATTTT
j_gene: TRBJ1-5
abundance: NA
d_gene: TRBD1
v_gene: TRBV9

CDR3aa: CASSYPSAISSYGYTF
CDR3nt: TGTGCCAGCAGTTACCCGTCAGCGATCTCCTCCTATGGCTACACCTTC
j_gene: TRBJ1-2
abundance: few
d_gene: NA
v_gene: TRBV6-2/TRBV6-3

CDR3aa: CASSVSGGASDTQYF
CDR3nt: TGTGCCAGCAGCGTAAGCGGGGGGGCCTCAGATACGCAGTATTTT
j_gene: TRBJ2-3
abundance: NA
d_gene: TRBD2
v_gene: TRBV9

CDR3aa: CASSSTGTGGEKLFF
CDR3nt: TGTGCCAGCAGCTCAACCGGGACAGGGGGTGAAAAACTGTTTTTT
j_gene: TRBJ1-4
abundance: NA
d_gene: TRBD1
v_gene: TRBV7-8

CDR3aa: CASSLMGIGAYEQYF
CDR3nt: TGTGCCAGCAGTTTAATGGGAATCGGTGCCTACGAGCAGTACTTC
j_gene: TRBJ2-7
abundance: NA
d_gene: NA
v_gene: TRBV28

CDR3aa: CATSTSTASYNEQFF
CDR3nt: TGTGCCACCAGCACCTCGACAGCGTCCTACAATGAGCAGTTCTTC
j_gene: TRBJ2-1
abundance: NA
d_gene: NA
v_gene: TRBV15